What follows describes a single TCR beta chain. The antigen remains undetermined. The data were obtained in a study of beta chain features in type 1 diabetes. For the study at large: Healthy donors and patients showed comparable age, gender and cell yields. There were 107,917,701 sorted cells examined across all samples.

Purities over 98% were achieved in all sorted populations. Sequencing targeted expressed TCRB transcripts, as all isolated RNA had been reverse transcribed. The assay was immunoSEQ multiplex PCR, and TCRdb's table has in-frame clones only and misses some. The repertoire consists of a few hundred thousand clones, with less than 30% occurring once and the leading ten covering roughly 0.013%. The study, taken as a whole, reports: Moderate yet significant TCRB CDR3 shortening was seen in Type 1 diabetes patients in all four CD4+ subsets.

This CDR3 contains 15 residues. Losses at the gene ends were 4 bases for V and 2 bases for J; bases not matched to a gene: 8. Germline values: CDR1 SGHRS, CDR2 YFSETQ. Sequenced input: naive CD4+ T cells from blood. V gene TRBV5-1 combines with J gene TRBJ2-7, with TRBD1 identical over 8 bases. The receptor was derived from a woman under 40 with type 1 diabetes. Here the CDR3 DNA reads TGCGCCAGCAGCGGTACCGGGACAGGAGCCTACGAGCAGTACTTC. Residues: CASSGTGTGAYEQYF.